Each of the 24 T cell receptor beta chains below was sequenced from the same sample in a study of cytomegalovirus exposure and HLA in healthy donors. PCR employed 60 Vbeta and 13 Jbeta primers. The repertoire was sequenced with immunoSEQ multiplex PCR; TCRdb's copy has only in-frame clones and lacks some. Counted here are about 70,000 clones, 86% occurring once; the ten biggest clones make up 2%. Sequencing was done on a sample of PBMCs. The origin of the receptors is a young woman in good health and CMV-seronegative.

The V call is TRBV10-3, the J call TRBJ2-1; TRBD2 is a possible D gene (5 bases). This CDR3 region has 16 residues. Trimming stripped 0 bases from V and 1 base from J, with 10 bases between. CDR1 is ENHRY and CDR2 is SYGVKD in the germline V gene. The DNA of the CDR3 is TGTGCCATCAGTGAGTCGCGGGCGTCGTCCTACAATGAGCAGTTCTTC. This sequence encodes CAISESRASSYNEQFF.

For this clone: The germline gene is not matched at one end of the junction; a read error may be the cause. The chain has TRBV11-3 and TRBJ2-3, with TRBD1 matching over 8 bases. The CDR3 has 14 residues. Germline V gives CDR1 SGHNT, CDR2 YENEEA. The CDR3 DNA is TGTGCCAGCAGCTTAGAAACAGGACAGGGTCCGTCTCATTTT. Protein product: CASSLETGQGPSHF.

The gene calls are TRBV28 and TRBJ1-2; 7 bases are a match to TRBD1. Germline CDR1 MDHEN, CDR2 SYDVKM. The CDR3 runs to 12 residues. V shed 7 bases and J 2 bases; nucleotides not matched to a gene: 1. The CDR3 is CASTDRNYGYTF. CDR3 nucleotides: TGTGCCAGCACGGACAGGAACTATGGCTACACCTTC.

V is TRBV28 and J is TRBJ2-5; D is possibly TRBD2 (5 bases). The germline CDR1 and CDR2 sequences are MDHEN and SYDVKM. The ends were cut back, 6 bases at V and 5 bases at J, with 25 bases in the middle. The CDR3 consists of 17 residues. In nucleotides, the CDR3 is TGTGCCAGCAGACACCGGCCGGGTATGATAACGGGGGAGACCCAGTACTTC. Translating gives CASRHRPGMITGETQYF.

This chain joins TRBV7-9 and TRBJ1-5, with D maybe TRBD1 (5 bases). Trimming shortened V by 1 base and J by 7 bases, and 14 bases separated the two germline ends. The germline CDR1 and CDR2 sequences are SEHNR and FQNEAQ (reference sequence). CDR3 length equals 15 residues. This chain's CDR3 is CASSLVAGNEQPQHF. The CDR3 DNA is TGTGCCAGCAGCTTAGTGGCAGGGAACGAACAGCCCCAGCATTTT.

This clone was detected a few times. V gene TRBV4-1 combines with J gene TRBJ1-4, with D unresolved. CDR3 length equals 14 residues. Germline lookup yields CDR1 MGHRA and CDR2 YSYEKL. Trimming took 6 bases from V and 4 from J, leaving 12 bases between them. The CDR3 spells CASSPVASNEKLFF. Here the CDR3 DNA reads TGCGCCAGCAGTCCCGTCGCCAGTAATGAAAAACTGTTTTTT.

This clone appeared once. J is TRBJ2-7 and V is TRBV5-1; 8 bases are a match to TRBD1. Germline values: CDR1 SGHRS, CDR2 YFSETQ. The CDR3 contains 15 residues. Trimming at V came to 5 bases and at J to 5 bases, leaving 12 bases not matched to a gene. As DNA, the CDR3 is TGCGCCAGCAGGCACTCAGGACAGGGACTCCACGAGCAGTACTTC. Protein: CASRHSGQGLHEQYF.

This CDR3 is CASSKEAQWPSNYGYTF. CDR3 sequence (DNA): TGTGCCAGTAGTAAGGAGGCCCAGTGGCCCAGTAACTATGGCTACACCTTC. V gene TRBV19 combines with J gene TRBJ1-2; D call uncertain. From germline, CDR1 is LNHDA and CDR2 SQIVND (reference sequence). This CDR3 is built from 17 residues. The V end was cut by 4 bases, the J end by 1 base, with 19 bases between.

The V gene is TRBV9, the J gene TRBJ2-7; 11 bases fit TRBD2. Per the germline V gene, CDR1 is SGDLS and CDR2 is YYNGEE. The CDR3 has 16 amino acids. V was pared by 4 bases and J by 5 bases, with 11 bases of the junction left unmatched. The CDR3 region has the DNA TGTGCCAGCAGCCCACAGGTAGCGGGAGGGCCCCACGAGCAGTACTTC. Its translation: CASSPQVAGGPHEQYF.

This clone has more than one count but fewer than ten. The chain is built from TRBV6-1 and TRBJ2-1; no clear D. Trimming stripped 6 bases from V and 2 bases from J, with 11 bases between. Germline V gives CDR1 MNHNS, CDR2 SASEGT. The CDR3 runs to 14 residues. The DNA of the CDR3 is TGTGCCAGCAGCCACAGCAACCCCTACAATGAGCAGTTCTTC. It is translated as CASSHSNPYNEQFF.

The chain is built from TRBV7-2 and TRBJ1-5, with D hard to call. The CDR3 runs to 14 residues. Trimming shortened V by 1 base and J by 5 bases, and 9 bases separated the two germline ends. The germline V gene has CDR1 SGHTA and CDR2 FQGNSA. CDR3 loop: CASSLVTVDQPQHF. Written as DNA, the CDR3 is TGTGCCAGCAGCTTAGTAACGGTGGATCAGCCCCAGCATTTT.

The gene calls are TRBV11-2 and TRBJ1-5, with TRBD1 as a possible D gene (5 bases). Trimming left V 5 bases short and J 12 bases short, with 17 bases between. CDR1 and CDR2 (germline): SGHAT, FQNNGV. The CDR3 is 13 residues long. CDR3 bases: TGTGCCAGCAGCCCTGGCCTTGGGGGGGACCAGCATTTT. Translation gives CASSPGLGGDQHF.

The chain joins TRBV6-5 to TRBJ1-1; D is unclear. The CDR3 contains 15 residues. Germline-derived CDR1 and CDR2 are MNHEY and SVGAGI. Between the trimmed V and J ends, which lost 6 bases and 4 bases, there was a span of 18 bases. The CDR3 sequence: CASSDYSLRLTEAFF. CDR3 nucleotides: TGTGCCAGCAGCGACTACAGTTTGAGGCTCACTGAAGCTTTCTTT.

The rearrangement links TRBV7-9 to TRBJ2-1; 7 bases match TRBD1. Trimming at V came to 8 bases and at J to 5 bases, leaving 6 bases not matched to a gene. This CDR3 has 13 residues. Germline assignment: CDR1 SEHNR and CDR2 FQNEAQ (reference sequence). The CDR3 DNA sequence: TGTGCCAGCCGAGGGACAGCGAACAATGAGCAGTTCTTC. This gives the protein CASRGTANNEQFF.

CDR3 nucleotide sequence: TGTGCCAGCAGTTCCATAGCGGGAGGCCTGCAAGAGACCCAGTACTTC. Translation gives CASSSIAGGLQETQYF. The rearrangement links TRBV5-6 to TRBJ2-5, with TRBD2 matching 10 bases. This CDR3 contains 16 residues. The ends lost 5 bases at V and 2 bases at J; junction bases unmatched: 9. Germline loops: CDR1 SGHDT, CDR2 YYEEEE. Full variable domain (rest looked up from reference TRBV5-6 and TRBJ2-5): DAGVTQSPTHLIKTRGQQVTLRCSPKSGHDTVSWYQQALGQGPQFIFQYYEEEERQRGNFPDRFSGHQFPNYSSELNVNALLLGDSALYLCASSSIAGGLQETQYFGPGTRLLVL.

This chain uses TRBV4-3 with TRBJ2-1; unclear D gene. This CDR3 comprises 14 residues. The V and J ends lost 3 bases and 6 bases respectively, with 12 bases between them. Germline V lookup: CDR1 LGHNA, CDR2 YSLEER. The CDR3 region is CASSHDTSRNEQFF. CDR3 sequence (DNA): TGCGCCAGCAGCCACGACACCTCTCGCAATGAGCAGTTCTTC.

The chain combines TRBV19 with TRBJ2-7; 10 nucleotides match TRBD1. This CDR3 has 13 residues. V was clipped by 6 bases and J by 6 bases; unmatched bases: 5. Germline V gives CDR1 LNHDA, CDR2 SQIVND (reference sequence). The DNA for the CDR3 is TGTGCCAGTAGCGTAGGACAGGGGGGCGAGCAGTACTTC. Translation gives CASSVGQGGEQYF.

The rearrangement joins TRBV2 to TRBJ1-2, with 7 bases aligning to TRBD1. CDR1 is SNHLY and CDR2 is FYNNEI in the germline V gene. The CDR3 contains 11 residues. J lost 8 bases, V lost 5 bases, and 2 bases had no gene match. The CDR3 region has the DNA TGTGCCAGCAGTAGACAGGGAGGCTACACCTTC. It codes for CASSRQGGYTF. Using reference TRBV2 and TRBJ1-2 for the parts outside the CDR3, the full variable domain is EPEVTQTPSHQVTQMGQEVILRCVPISNHLYFYWYRQILGQKVEFLVSFYNNEISEKSEIFDDQFSVERPDGSNFTLKIRSTKLEDSAMYFCASSRQGGYTFGSGTRLTVV.

The chain links TRBV7-6 to TRBJ2-1; 9 nucleotides line up with TRBD2. The length of the CDR3 is 15 residues. Germline V lookup: CDR1 SGHVS, CDR2 FNYEAQ. The V segment lost 1 base and the J segment 4 bases; nucleotides outside the gene matches: 2. CDR3 sequence: CASSLGLAEYNEQFF. In DNA form, the CDR3 reads TGTGCCAGCAGCTTAGGACTAGCGGAGTACAATGAGCAGTTCTTC. Drawing the rest from reference TRBV7-6 and TRBJ2-1, the complete variable domain is GAGVSQSPRYKVTKRGQDVALRCDPISGHVSLYWYRQALGQGPEFLTYFNYEAQQDKSGLPNDRFSAERPEGSISTLTIQRTEQRDSAMYRCASSLGLAEYNEQFFGPGTRLTVL.

The gene calls are TRBV2 and TRBJ2-4; a possible D gene is TRBD1 (6 bases). The CDR3 extends over 17 amino acids. From germline, CDR1 is SNHLY and CDR2 FYNNEI. The ends were cut back, 8 bases at V and 0 bases at J, with 20 bases in the middle. CDR3 DNA sequence: TGTGCCAGCCAAACCCCCGTAACAGGGAGAGCCAAAAACATTCAGTACTTC. This translates into CASQTPVTGRAKNIQYF.

The chain joins TRBV5-1 to TRBJ2-5; D unclear. The V end was cut by 3 bases, the J end by 0 bases, with 12 bases between. This CDR3 has 15 residues. CDR1 and CDR2 from the germline V gene are SGHRS and YFSETQ. The CDR3: CASSWAFNNQETQYF. The CDR3 coding sequence is TGCGCCAGCAGCTGGGCATTCAATAACCAAGAGACCCAGTACTTC.

This clone appeared a single time. The rearrangement links TRBV2 to TRBJ1-5; D is unresolved. The V end lost 0 bases, the J end lost 9 bases, and 6 bases lay between the germline ends. The CDR3 totals 12 residues. Germline loops: CDR1 SNHLY, CDR2 FYNNEI. This CDR3 reads CASSEARRPQHF. In nucleotides, the CDR3 is TGTGCCAGCAGTGAAGCGCGGCGGCCCCAGCATTTT.

The chain is built from TRBV11-2 and TRBJ1-2; 7 bases match TRBD1. The CDR3 contains 13 residues. The J segment lost 2 bases and the V segment lost 4 bases, leaving 1 base of the junction unmatched. From germline, CDR1 is SGHAT and CDR2 FQNNGV. The CDR3 region has the DNA TGTGCCAGCAGCTGGGACAGAAACTATGGCTACACCTTC. Its translation is CASSWDRNYGYTF.

This clone was counted between two and nine times. The chain has TRBV6-5 and TRBJ1-1; tentative D call: TRBD1 (5 bases). This CDR3 spans 9 amino acids. Germline V gives CDR1 MNHEY, CDR2 SVGAGI. V was clipped by 9 bases and J by 11 bases, with 10 bases between them. The CDR3 region is CASMGGAFF. CDR3 sequence (DNA): TGTGCCAGTATGGGGGGTGCTTTCTTT.